Listed here are 8 T cell receptor beta chains from one sample, sequenced in a study of blood T cell repertoires in COVID-19. The repertoire was sequenced with immunoSEQ multiplex PCR; TCRdb's copy has only in-frame clones and lacks some. The sample consists of 250,000 to 400,000 clones, about nine tenths of them appearing once. The sequenced sample was peripheral blood. The source is a man aged 50 to 59 with active or convalescent COVID-19.

This clone was seen just once. The chain recombines TRBV4-3 with TRBJ1-6, with 8 bases matching TRBD1. CDR1 is LGHNA and CDR2 is YSLEER in the germline V gene. This CDR3 spans 18 amino acids. V was pared by 2 bases and J by 0 bases, with 6 bases of the junction left unmatched. The CDR3 protein is CASSQSRQGSSYNSPLHF. The CDR3 DNA follows: TGCGCCAGCAGCCAATCACGACAGGGGAGCTCCTATAATTCACCCCTCCACTTT.

The chain combines TRBV5-6 with TRBJ1-1; the D is unclear. Trimming pared 0 bases from V and 4 bases from J, leaving 16 bases between. CDR3 length: 16 residues. Germline V gene data show CDR1 as SGHDT and CDR2 as YYEEEE. The CDR3 reads CASSLGSAAAGTEAFF. CDR3 DNA: TGTGCCAGCAGCTTGGGATCGGCCGCTGCAGGCACTGAAGCTTTCTTT.

The chain employs TRBV15 and TRBJ2-3; the match to TRBD2 covers 7 bases. This CDR3 region has 20 residues. J was trimmed by 2 bases and V by 0 bases; bases with no gene match: 17. Germline V gene data show CDR1 as LNHNV and CDR2 as YYDKDF (reference sequence). DNA of the CDR3: TGTGCCACCAGCAGAGATCCAGTTAGTGGTGGGAGGGCCTCCACAGATACGCAGTATTTT. Protein: CATSRDPVSGGRASTDTQYF.

The genes are TRBV4-2 and TRBJ2-7, with 10 bases aligning to TRBD2. In germline, CDR1 is LGHNA, CDR2 YNFKEQ. The CDR3 spans 16 residues. Germline trimming cut 4 bases from V and 0 bases from J; bases unmatched to any gene: 6. The CDR3 reads CASSPDSGRFSYEQYF. The DNA of the CDR3 is TGTGCCAGCAGCCCCGATAGCGGGAGGTTCTCCTACGAGCAGTACTTC.

The chain has TRBV2 and TRBJ1-6, with TRBD1 identical over 9 bases. V trimming: 6 bases; J trimming: 7 bases; junction bases outside the gene matches: 7. This CDR3 is 15 amino acids long. The V gene's germline CDR1 is SNHLY and CDR2 FYNNEI. The CDR3 sequence is CASRRGTGPNSPLHF. CDR3 DNA sequence: TGTGCCAGCAGGCGGGGGACAGGGCCAAATTCACCCCTCCACTTT.

The rearrangement uses TRBV5-4 and TRBJ1-2; maybe TRBD1 (6 bases). With 4 bases removed from V and 4 bases from J, the gap between germline ends came to 14 bases. Germline CDR1 and CDR2: SGHNT and YYREEE (reference sequence). The CDR3 is made up of 14 amino acids. The CDR3: CASSPYGRGYGYTF. In nucleotides, the CDR3 is TGTGCCAGCAGCCCTTACGGCAGGGGCTATGGCTACACCTTC.

The rearrangement uses TRBV18 and TRBJ1-1, with D unclear. Germline lookup yields CDR1 KGHSH and CDR2 LQKENI. Deletions cut 1 base from V and 5 bases from J, with 8 bases between. The CDR3 runs 13 residues. The CDR3 nucleotides read TGTGCCAGCTCACCACAGGGAGAGACTGAAGCTTTCTTT. This translates into CASSPQGETEAFF.

V gene TRBV11-2 combines with J gene TRBJ1-2; D possibly corresponds to TRBD1 (5 bases). The germline gives CDR1 SGHAT, CDR2 FQNNGV. This CDR3 comprises 12 residues. V lost 10 bases to trimming and J lost 7 bases, with 16 bases between them. CDR3 in DNA: TGTGCCATCCCCCTAGGGGCCTTTGGCTACACCTTC. Amino acids: CAIPLGAFGYTF.